These 21 T cell receptor beta chains were sequenced from one sample in a study of PD-L1 blockade in urothelial cancer. The method was immunoSEQ multiplex PCR; TCRdb's version includes in-frame clones alone and lacks a portion of them. The table lists tens of thousands of clones, roughly 89% of them singletons. The sample here was PBMCs, taken around atezolizumab (anti-PD-L1) treatment. These receptor sequences come from a woman in her sixties or seventies with urothelial cancer.

V is TRBV4-2 and J is TRBJ2-1, with 15 bases fitting TRBD2. This CDR3 contains 19 residues. Germline-derived CDR1 and CDR2 are LGHNA and YNFKEQ. Trimming took 0 bases from V and 4 from J; bases not matched to a gene: 7. CDR3 sequence: CASSQDRGTSGRTYNEQFF. The CDR3 DNA sequence: TGTGCCAGCAGCCAAGATAGGGGGACTAGCGGGAGGACTTACAATGAGCAGTTCTTC.

V gene TRBV5-6 combines with J gene TRBJ2-7, with 8 bases that match TRBD2. Germline V gives CDR1 SGHDT, CDR2 YYEEEE. The CDR3 sequence is 15 residues long. The V segment lost 0 bases and the J segment 2 bases; nucleotides outside the gene matches: 4. CDR3 sequence: CASSLVSGGAYEQYF. CDR3 sequence (DNA): TGTGCCAGCAGCTTGGTATCCGGGGGGGCCTACGAGCAGTACTTC.

The chain has TRBV18 and TRBJ2-2; 7 nucleotides align to TRBD2. CDR3 size: 14 residues. V lost 4 bases to trimming and J lost 5 bases; unmatched junction nucleotides: 4. In germline, CDR1 is KGHSH, CDR2 LQKENI. The CDR3 is CASSRREPTGELFF. DNA for the CDR3: TGTGCCAGCTCACGGCGGGAGCCGACCGGGGAGCTGTTTTTT. Complete variable domain (other parts from reference TRBV18 and TRBJ2-2): NAGVMQNPRHLVRRRGQEARLRCSPMKGHSHVYWYRQLPEEGLKFMVYLQKENIIDESGMPKERFSAEFPKEGPSILRIQQVVRGDSAAYFCASSRREPTGELFFGEGSRLTVL.

The gene calls are TRBV18 and TRBJ2-7; 7 bases agree with TRBD2. Germline lookup yields CDR1 KGHSH and CDR2 LQKENI. J was trimmed by 0 bases and V by 1 base; bases with no gene match: 6. CDR3 length equals 16 residues. The CDR3: CASSPREGAHSYEQYF. The CDR3 region has the DNA TGTGCCAGCTCACCACGGGAGGGAGCCCACTCCTACGAGCAGTACTTC.

The chain links TRBV27 to TRBJ2-2; D ambiguous. The CDR3 contains 15 residues. Germline V CDR1 and CDR2: MNHEY, SMNVEV (reference sequence). Between the trimmed V and J ends, which lost 5 bases and 4 bases, there was a span of 14 bases. The CDR3 sequence: CASSPPRGITGELFF. The DNA of the CDR3 is TGTGCCAGCAGTCCCCCACGAGGCATCACCGGGGAGCTGTTTTTT.

V usage is TRBV5-5 and J usage is TRBJ1-3, with D hard to call. This CDR3 has 17 residues. With 0 bases removed from V and 5 bases from J, the gap between germline ends came to 18 bases. Germline CDR1 reads SGHKS; CDR2 reads YYEKEE (reference sequence). The CDR3 sequence is CASSLAGGVTTRNTIYF. DNA of the CDR3: TGTGCCAGCAGCTTGGCCGGAGGAGTAACAACCCGAAACACCATATATTTT.

V gene TRBV13 combines with J gene TRBJ2-1, with a weak D call TRBD2 (6 bases). This CDR3 comprises 14 residues. Germline V lookup: CDR1 PRHDT, CDR2 FYEKMQ (reference sequence). Deletions cut 2 bases from V and 10 bases from J, with 15 bases between. This chain's CDR3 is CASSLRGTAGEQFF. CDR3 in DNA: TGTGCCAGCAGCTTACGAGGAACCGCGGGGGAGCAGTTCTTC.

This chain uses TRBV4-1 with TRBJ2-2; D call uncertain. Trimming stripped 0 bases from V and 3 bases from J, with 11 bases between. Germline CDR1 MGHRA, CDR2 YSYEKL. CDR3 length: 16 amino acids. Written as DNA, the CDR3 is TGCGCCAGCAGCCAAGAAGGATTGACTTACACCGGGGAGCTGTTTTTT. This encodes CASSQEGLTYTGELFF.

This chain joins TRBV7-3 and TRBJ2-3, with TRBD2 matching over 7 bases. J gave up 0 bases and V 3 bases, and 3 bases lay outside the gene matches. Germline lookup yields CDR1 SGHTA and CDR2 FQGTGA. This CDR3 spans 15 amino acids. CDR3: CASSFSGRSTDTQYF. CDR3 coding DNA: TGTGCCAGCAGCTTTAGCGGGCGTAGCACAGATACGCAGTATTTT.

V is TRBV9 and J is TRBJ2-5; 7 bases are shared with TRBD2. The CDR3 has 15 amino acids. V was clipped by 3 bases and J by 0 bases; unmatched bases: 5. CDR1 and CDR2 from the germline V gene are SGDLS and YYNGEE. CDR3 sequence: CASSAERGYQETQYF. The CDR3 DNA sequence: TGTGCCAGCAGCGCCGAGCGGGGATACCAAGAGACCCAGTACTTC.

This chain joins TRBV6-5 and TRBJ1-1; no clear D. V dropped 2 bases and J dropped 1 base, with 5 bases sitting between them. The V gene's germline CDR1 is MNHEY and CDR2 SVGAGI. The CDR3 consists of 13 residues. CDR3 residues: CASSYEGNTEAFF. The CDR3 DNA reads as TGTGCCAGCAGTTACGAGGGGAACACTGAAGCTTTCTTT.

CDR3 sequence: CASSTLRGFSADTQYF. CDR3 sequence (DNA): TGTGCCAGTAGTACTCTTAGGGGCTTCAGTGCAGATACGCAGTATTTT. J is TRBJ2-3 and V is TRBV19; D possibly corresponds to TRBD1 (5 bases). V gave up 4 bases and J gave up 4 bases, with 18 bases separating them. The CDR3 length is 16 residues. The germline gives CDR1 LNHDA, CDR2 SQIVND (reference sequence). The variable domain in full, completed from reference TRBV19 and TRBJ2-3, reads DGGITQSPKYLFRKEGQNVTLSCEQNLNHDAMYWYRQDPGQGLRLIYYSQIVNDFQKGDIAEGYSVSREKKESFPLTVTSAQKNPTAFYLCASSTLRGFSADTQYFGPGTRLTVL.

The chain has TRBV14 and TRBJ2-1; possible D gene TRBD2, 5 bases. The CDR3 has 14 residues. Germline loops: CDR1 SGHDN, CDR2 FVKESK. V dropped 1 base and J dropped 8 bases, with 12 bases sitting between them. The CDR3 reads CASSQGRLAHEQFF. The CDR3 DNA reads as TGTGCCAGCAGCCAAGGTAGGCTAGCACATGAGCAGTTCTTC.

The table lists this clone with a count of one. This chain uses TRBV29-1 with TRBJ2-3, with 12 bases lining up with TRBD2. The V and J ends lost 6 bases and 4 bases, in that order; junction bases with no gene match: 8. CDR1 SQVTM and CDR2 ANQGSEA come from the germline V gene. This CDR3 contains 15 residues. For the CDR3, the DNA is TGCAGCGTGACTCTAGCGGGAGGGCAGTCAGATACGCAGTATTTT. It specifies CSVTLAGGQSDTQYF.

The chain recombines TRBV2 with TRBJ1-1; weak D call: TRBD1 (6 bases). CDR3 size: 11 residues. CDR1 is SNHLY and CDR2 is FYNNEI in the germline V gene. V dropped 7 bases and J dropped 10 bases, with 13 bases sitting between them. The CDR3 is CASNPDSTAFF. For the CDR3, the DNA is TGTGCCAGCAACCCGGACAGTACAGCTTTCTTT.

CDR3 coding DNA: TGTGCCAGCAGCGTTTCCGGGACAGGGGGCCGCGCCCAGCATTTT. Residues: CASSVSGTGGRAQHF. The chain links TRBV28 to TRBJ1-5; 12 bases fit TRBD1. The CDR3 consists of 15 residues. Germline assignment: CDR1 MDHEN and CDR2 SYDVKM. V dropped 6 bases and J dropped 11; count of bases not matched to a gene: 11.

The chain couples TRBV28 to TRBJ2-7; 8 nucleotides line up with TRBD1. CDR1 and CDR2 (germline): MDHEN, SYDVKM. V gave up 5 bases and J gave up 5 bases; unmatched junction bases: 8. This CDR3 region has 14 residues. The CDR3 region is CASSPRTGKNEQYF. The CDR3 region has the DNA TGTGCCAGCAGTCCCCGGACAGGGAAGAACGAGCAGTACTTC.

The chain uses TRBV19 and TRBJ2-7; 10 nucleotides match TRBD2. CDR1 LNHDA and CDR2 SQIVND come from the germline V gene (reference sequence). The CDR3 is 13 residues long. Germline trimming cut 7 bases from V and 4 bases from J; bases unmatched to any gene: 4. CDR3: CASTSGSGYEQYF. CDR3 DNA: TGTGCCAGTACTAGCGGGAGCGGGTACGAGCAGTACTTC.

The gene calls are TRBV7-3 and TRBJ2-3; possible D gene TRBD2, 6 bases. The CDR3 is made up of 15 amino acids. CDR1 is SGHTA and CDR2 is FQGTGA in the germline V gene. V was shortened by 1 base and J by 5 bases, with 13 bases between the two germline ends. This chain's CDR3 is CASSLRLATRDTQYF. In DNA form, the CDR3 reads TGTGCCAGCAGCTTAAGGCTAGCGACCAGAGATACGCAGTATTTT. Looking up the rest from reference TRBV7-3 and TRBJ2-3 gives the full variable domain: GAGVSQTPSNKVTEKGKYVELRCDPISGHTALYWYRQSLGQGPEFLIYFQGTGAADDSGLPNDRFFAVRPEGSVSTLKIQRTERGDSAVYLCASSLRLATRDTQYFGPGTRLTVL.

This clone was seen a few times. The chain combines TRBV6-5 with TRBJ1-5; D is ambiguous. Between the trimmed V and J ends, which lost 6 bases and 1 base, there was a span of 10 bases. CDR1 is MNHEY and CDR2 is SVGAGI in the germline V gene. CDR3 length: 14 residues. The CDR3 reads CASREGPSNQPQHF. DNA of the CDR3: TGTGCCAGCAGGGAGGGTCCCAGCAATCAGCCCCAGCATTTT.

V usage is TRBV13 and J usage is TRBJ2-1; D gene ambiguous. The germline V gene encodes CDR1 PRHDT and CDR2 FYEKMQ (reference sequence). V lost 3 bases to trimming and J lost 2 bases, with 14 bases between them. The CDR3 contains 16 residues. CDR3 sequence: CASSFEAAITYNEQFF. Here the CDR3 DNA reads TGTGCCAGCAGCTTTGAGGCCGCCATCACCTACAATGAGCAGTTCTTC.